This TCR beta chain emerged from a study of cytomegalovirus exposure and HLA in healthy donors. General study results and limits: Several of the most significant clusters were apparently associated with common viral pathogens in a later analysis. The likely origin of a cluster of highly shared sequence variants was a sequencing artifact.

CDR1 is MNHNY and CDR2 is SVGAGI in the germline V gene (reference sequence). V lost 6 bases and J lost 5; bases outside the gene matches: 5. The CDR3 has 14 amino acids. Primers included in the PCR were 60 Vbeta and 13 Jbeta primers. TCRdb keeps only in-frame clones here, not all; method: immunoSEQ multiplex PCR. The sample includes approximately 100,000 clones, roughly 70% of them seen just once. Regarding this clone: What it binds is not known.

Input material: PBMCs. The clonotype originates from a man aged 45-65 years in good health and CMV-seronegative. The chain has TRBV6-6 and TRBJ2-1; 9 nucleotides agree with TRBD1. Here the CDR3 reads CASRTGGADNEQFF. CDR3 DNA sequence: TGTGCCAGCAGAACAGGGGGCGCGGACAATGAGCAGTTCTTC.